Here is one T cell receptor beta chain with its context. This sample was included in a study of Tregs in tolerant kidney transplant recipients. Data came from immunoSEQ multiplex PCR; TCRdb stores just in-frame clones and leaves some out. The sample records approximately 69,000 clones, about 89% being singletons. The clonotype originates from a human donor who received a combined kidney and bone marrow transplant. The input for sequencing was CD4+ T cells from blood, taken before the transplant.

The CDR3 DNA reads TGCGCCAGCAGCTTCAAAGGGACAGGCTCCTACAATGAGCAGTTCTTC. It translates to CASSFKGTGSYNEQFF. The chain joins TRBV5-1 to TRBJ2-1; TRBD1 matches 8 bases. V lost 2 bases, J lost 0 bases, and 4 bases stayed unmatched. This CDR3 has 16 residues. Germline values: CDR1 SGHRS, CDR2 YFSETQ.